Here is one T cell receptor beta chain with its context. Its antigen is as yet unknown. This may arise from a read error, as a much more abundant clone is one base away. This sample is drawn from a study of T cells after yellow fever vaccination. Whole-study findings and limits: Overall, a small share of clonotypes was seen in both CD4 and CD8 compartments.

The CDR3 runs to 15 residues. Per the germline V gene, CDR1 is SGHTA and CDR2 is FQGNSA. V was trimmed by 1 base and J by 5 bases, leaving 14 bases between them. 5'RACE template switching produced TCR cDNA carrying a universal primer site and UMIs. TCRdb independently ran MiXCR on the 5' RACE reads; one entry per CDR3 protein. In the table there are roughly 150,000 distinct CDR3 sequences, about 7.7% of which are singletons. Sequencing used CD4+ T cells sorted from PBMCs, obtained 5 days after the yellow fever booster vaccination. The chain has TRBV7-2 and TRBJ2-5; no definite D call. This TCR derives from a man aged 25 to 45 who received the YFV17D yellow fever vaccine. The CDR3 reads CASSLGPARHETQYF. CDR3 in DNA: TGTGCCAGCAGCTTAGGACCAGCTCGGCATGAGACCCAGTACTTC.